This T cell receptor (beta chain) was sequenced in a study of CD8 T cells in Susac syndrome. V shed 3 bases, J shed 7 bases, and the junction held 6 bases outside the gene matches. The germline V gene encodes CDR1 SQVTM and CDR2 ANQGSEA. The CDR3 is made up of 14 amino acids. cDNA came from about 0.51 to 1 ug RNA primed by random hexamers. TCRdb independently ran MiXCR on the immunoSEQ multiplex PCR reads; one entry per CDR3 protein. This sample has 160,000 or so distinct CDR3 sequences; 85% to 95% occur once, and the top ten carry approximately 0.11%. J is TRBJ1-1 and V is TRBV29-1; 12 nucleotides line up with TRBD1. The clonotype comes from a human donor with Susac syndrome. Sequenced input: CD4+ T cells from PBMCs. CDR3 DNA: TGCAGCGTTGATGGGACAGGGGGCGGTGGTGAAGCTTTCTTT. This gives the protein CSVDGTGGGGEAFF.